The next 14 T cell receptor beta chains were all read from a single sample in a study of blood T cells in healthy people across ages. Then a second PCR, running roughly 7 to 11 cycles, was carried out with a sample-barcoded 5' primer and a J-beta primer mix. One entry per CDR3 protein, called by TCRdb with MiXCR from the 5' RACE reads. The table has about 1,500,000 distinct CDR3 sequences, about 40% seen once. Sequenced input: blood. The receptors here all came from a woman under 30 in good health.

This clonotype appeared a few times. This sequence joins TRBV7-2 and TRBJ2-3, with 9 bases matching TRBD2. Germline CDR1 SGHTA, CDR2 FQGNSA. V shed 5 bases, J shed 4 bases, and the junction held 1 base outside the gene matches. This CDR3 spans 13 amino acids. In DNA form, the CDR3 reads TGTGCCAGCAGCGCGGGGGGGCCAGATACGCAGTATTTT. Its translation: CASSAGGPDTQYF.

The CDR3 nucleotides read TGTGCCAGCAGCTTAGGAGAACTAGCGGGAAGTATCCCCTACGAGCAGTACTTC. This codes for CASSLGELAGSIPYEQYF. This chain connects TRBV7-6 to TRBJ2-7; 10 nucleotides line up with TRBD2. Germline V CDR1 and CDR2: SGHVS, FNYEAQ. V was pared by 1 base and J by 2 bases, with 11 bases of the junction left unmatched. The CDR3 contains 18 residues.

A word on this clonotype: This may arise from a read error, as a much more abundant clone is one base away. This chain joins TRBV6-5 and TRBJ1-2; D perhaps matches TRBD1 (6 bases). Germline V CDR1 and CDR2: MNHEY, SVGAGI. V gave up 4 bases and J gave up 1 base, with 7 bases separating them. This CDR3 spans 13 amino acids. The CDR3 region has the DNA TGTGCCAGCAGTTGGGACATTAACTATGGCTACACCTTC. Its protein is CASSWDINYGYTF.

This clonotype turned up a few times. The chain employs TRBV12-5 and TRBJ2-7, with 9 bases aligning to TRBD2. Germline trimming cut 7 bases from V and 6 bases from J; bases unmatched to any gene: 16. The CDR3 contains 16 residues. Germline CDR1 is LGHNT and CDR2 is FRNRAP. CDR3 protein: CASVNGLAGLRSEQYF. For the CDR3, the DNA is TGTGCTAGTGTAAATGGGCTAGCGGGACTACGGTCCGAGCAGTACTTC.

The gene calls are TRBV7-3 and TRBJ2-7, with 7 bases lining up with TRBD2. J lost 9 bases, V lost 4 bases, and 6 bases had no gene match. CDR3 length: 12 amino acids. CDR1 and CDR2 (germline): SGHTA, FQGTGA. CDR3 DNA: TGTGCCAGCAGCTACCTTAGCGGGCCGCAGTACTTC. It yields the protein CASSYLSGPQYF.

This clonotype was counted between two and nine times. The chain links TRBV7-9 to TRBJ2-7; D gene uncertain. Trimming cost V 3 bases and J 0 bases, with 9 bases left between them. This CDR3 contains 14 residues. The germline V gene encodes CDR1 SEHNR and CDR2 FQNEAQ (reference sequence). The chain's CDR3 is CASSFRLRSYEQYF. DNA for the CDR3: TGTGCCAGCAGCTTTCGTCTCCGCTCCTACGAGCAGTACTTC.

Points on this clonotype: Without the conserved terminal phenylalanine or tryptophan, this CDR3 likely stems from a read error. V is TRBV5-1 and J is TRBJ2-3, with a weak D call TRBD1 (6 bases). Germline assignment: CDR1 SGHRS and CDR2 YFSETQ. Between the trimmed V and J ends, which lost 4 bases and 3 bases, there was a span of 9 bases. This CDR3 is 13 amino acids long. The CDR3 is CASSPDRTDTQYL. CDR3 DNA: TGCGCCAGCAGCCCGGACAGAACAGATACGCAGTATCTT.

This chain uses TRBV10-3 with TRBJ1-1; 7 nucleotides agree with TRBD1. Germline values: CDR1 ENHRY, CDR2 SYGVKD. Trimming removed 7 bases from V and 3 bases from J; junction bases left unmatched: 8. This CDR3 spans 14 amino acids. The CDR3, as DNA: TGTGCCATCACCGAGAGGGGGCTCGACACTGAAGCTTTCTTT. Translating gives CAITERGLDTEAFF.

The table lists this clonotype with a few counts. The genes are TRBV2 and TRBJ1-1, with D perhaps matching TRBD1 (6 bases). V was clipped by 4 bases and J by 0 bases, with 15 bases between them. Germline V gives CDR1 SNHLY, CDR2 FYNNEI. This CDR3 is built from 16 residues. The CDR3 nucleotides read TGTGCCAGCAGTGGCGCCCAGGGGCACCTGAACACTGAAGCTTTCTTT. It is translated as CASSGAQGHLNTEAFF. Using reference TRBV2 and TRBJ1-1 for the parts outside the CDR3, the full variable domain is EPEVTQTPSHQVTQMGQEVILRCVPISNHLYFYWYRQILGQKVEFLVSFYNNEISEKSEIFDDQFSVERPDGSNFTLKIRSTKLEDSAMYFCASSGAQGHLNTEAFFGQGTRLTVV.

This clonotype was picked up a small number of times. This chain links TRBV15 with TRBJ2-1; 9 bases are a match to TRBD2. After removal of 7 bases from V and 2 bases from J, the junction contained 12 bases not matched to a gene. In germline, CDR1 is LNHNV, CDR2 YYDKDF (reference sequence). The CDR3 consists of 17 residues. CDR3 amino acids: CATNGREGPLTYNEQFF. The CDR3 DNA follows: TGTGCCACCAATGGGCGGGAGGGCCCCCTTACCTACAATGAGCAGTTCTTC.

V gene TRBV20-1 combines with J gene TRBJ1-2, with D tentatively TRBD1 (5 bases). Germline CDR1 DFQATT, CDR2 SNEGSKA (reference sequence). The V end lost 8 bases, the J end lost 8 bases, and 15 bases lay between the germline ends. This CDR3 is 11 amino acids long. This CDR3 reads CSSLRAQGYTF. The CDR3, as DNA: TGCAGTTCACTCAGGGCGCAGGGCTACACCTTC.

The J gene is TRBJ2-5, the V gene TRBV20-1; TRBD1 is a possible D gene (6 bases). The J call may be in error: the DNA end matches TRBJ2-7 better. There are 12 residues in the CDR3. The germline CDR1 and CDR2 sequences are DFQATT and SNEGSKA (reference sequence). Here the CDR3 DNA reads TGCAGTGCTACTCAGGGGATCGACGAGCAGTACTTC. Its translation: CSATQGIDEQYF.

As to this clonotype: With a much larger clone just one base away, this may be a read error. V is TRBV4-1 and J is TRBJ2-3; 11 positions match TRBD2. The germline CDR1 and CDR2 sequences are MGHRA and YSYEKL. This CDR3 spans 16 amino acids. V was clipped by 3 bases and J by 3 bases; unmatched bases: 5. The CDR3: CASSHNGTSGTDTQYF. In DNA, the CDR3 is TGCGCCAGCAGCCACAACGGGACTAGCGGAACAGATACGCAGTATTTT.

CDR3 nucleotide sequence: TGCAGTGCCTACTTCGAAAGTTATAATTCACCCCTCCACTTT. This codes for CSAYFESYNSPLHF. The chain employs TRBV20-1 and TRBJ1-6; D unclear. The germline gives CDR1 DFQATT, CDR2 SNEGSKA (reference sequence). CDR3 length: 14 amino acids. V was cut by 6 bases and J by 4 bases, with 13 bases left in between.